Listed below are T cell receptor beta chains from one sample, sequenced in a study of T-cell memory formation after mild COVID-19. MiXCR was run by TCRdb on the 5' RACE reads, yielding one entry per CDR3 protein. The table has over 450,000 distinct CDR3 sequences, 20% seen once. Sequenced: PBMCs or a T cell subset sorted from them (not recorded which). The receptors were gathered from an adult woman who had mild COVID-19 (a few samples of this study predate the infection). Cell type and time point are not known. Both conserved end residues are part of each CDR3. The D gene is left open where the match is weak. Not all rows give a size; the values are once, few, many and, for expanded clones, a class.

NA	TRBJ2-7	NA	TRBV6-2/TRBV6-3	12	TGTGCCAGCAGTTCTCTGGAGTACGAGCAGTACTTC	CASSSLEYEQYF
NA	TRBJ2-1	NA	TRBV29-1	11	TGCAGCGTTGAAGATCAGGGGATACCGTTCTTC	CSVEDQGIPFF
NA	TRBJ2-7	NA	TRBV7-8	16	TGTGCCAGCAGCCCCCGAGGGGATTGGATGACCTACGAGCAGTACTTC	CASSPRGDWMTYEQYF
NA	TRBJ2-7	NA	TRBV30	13	TGTGCCTGGAGCCGGGGGTCGACCTACGAGCAGTACTTC	CAWSRGSTYEQYF
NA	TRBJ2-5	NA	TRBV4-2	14	TGTGCCAGCAGCCAAGATCCCCTCAGTGAGACCCAGTACTTC	CASSQDPLSETQYF
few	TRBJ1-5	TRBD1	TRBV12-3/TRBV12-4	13	TGTGCCAGCAGTCACAGGGGCTATCAGCCCCAGCATTTT	CASSHRGYQPQHF
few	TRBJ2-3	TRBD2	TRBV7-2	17	TGTGCCAGCAGCCCGCGGACTAGCGGGGGCCTCACAGATACGCAGTATTTT	CASSPRTSGGLTDTQYF
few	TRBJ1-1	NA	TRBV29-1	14	TGCAGCGTTGTTGGACAATTTCGAGCGGATGAAGCTTTCTTT	CSVVGQFRADEAFF
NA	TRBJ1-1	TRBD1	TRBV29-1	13	TGCAGCGTTTCAAGGGGACAGGGGGCTGAAGCTTTCTTT	CSVSRGQGAEAFF
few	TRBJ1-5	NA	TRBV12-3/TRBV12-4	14	TGTGCCAGCAGTGGAGGCCAGCAAGGTCAGCCCCAGCATTTT	CASSGGQQGQPQHF
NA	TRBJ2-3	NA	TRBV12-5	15	TGTGCTAGTGGGGGGGCGAAAGCCCGCACAGATACGCAGTATTTT	CASGGAKARTDTQYF
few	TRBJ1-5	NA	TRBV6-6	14	TGTGCCAGCAGTTACGAGGTCAGGCATCAGCCCCAGCATTTT	CASSYEVRHQPQHF
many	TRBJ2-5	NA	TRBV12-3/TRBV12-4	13	TGTGCCAGCAGCCCCGGGGTCGGAGAGACCCAGTACTTC	CASSPGVGETQYF
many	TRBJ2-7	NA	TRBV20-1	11	TGCAGTGCTAGCTCGGGCCACGAGCAGTACTTC	CSASSGHEQYF
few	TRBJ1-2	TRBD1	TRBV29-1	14	TGCAGCGTTGGATTGGGACAGGCGAGCTATGGCTACACCTTC	CSVGLGQASYGYTF
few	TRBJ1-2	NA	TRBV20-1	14	TGCAGTGCTAGAGGAGGCGGGACCCACTATGGCTACACCTTC	CSARGGGTHYGYTF
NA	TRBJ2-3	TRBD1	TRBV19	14	TGTGCCAGTAGTTGGACAGGGGTGGCAGATACGCAGTATTTT	CASSWTGVADTQYF